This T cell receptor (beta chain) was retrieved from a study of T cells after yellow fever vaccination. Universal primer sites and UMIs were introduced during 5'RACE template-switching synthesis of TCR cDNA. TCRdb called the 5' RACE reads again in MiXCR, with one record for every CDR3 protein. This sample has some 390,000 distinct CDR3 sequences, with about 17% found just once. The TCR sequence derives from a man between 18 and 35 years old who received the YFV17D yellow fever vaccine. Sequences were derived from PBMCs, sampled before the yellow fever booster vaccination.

The CDR3 protein is CASSPSGTGNYEQYV. In DNA, the CDR3 is TGTGCCAGCTCACCGTCCGGGACAGGCAACTACGAGCAGTACGTC. The V gene is TRBV18, the J gene TRBJ2-7; the match to TRBD1 covers 8 bases. V lost 3 bases, J lost 3 bases, and 7 bases stayed unmatched. Looked up from germline, CDR1 is KGHSH and CDR2 is LQKENI. There are 15 residues in the CDR3.